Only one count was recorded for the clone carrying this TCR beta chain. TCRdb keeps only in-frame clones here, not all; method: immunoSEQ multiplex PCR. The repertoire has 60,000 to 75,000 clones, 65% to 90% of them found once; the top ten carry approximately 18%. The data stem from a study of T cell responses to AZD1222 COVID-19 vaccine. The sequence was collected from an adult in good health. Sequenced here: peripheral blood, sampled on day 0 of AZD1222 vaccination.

This CDR3 is CASIPLGGNTIYF. The CDR3 region has the DNA TGTGCCAGCATCCCGCTCGGGGGAAACACCATATATTTT. This chain uses TRBV25-1 with TRBJ1-3; no clear D. Germline assignment: CDR1 MGHDK and CDR2 SYGVNS. V was cut by 7 bases and J by 4 bases, with 11 bases left in between. This CDR3 is built from 13 residues.